This T cell receptor beta chain was recovered during a study of blood T cell repertoires in COVID-19. Study information: From T cells, B-cell-depleted T cells, or PBMCs came the material, which was cDNA or gDNA.

The CDR3 sequence is 14 residues long. Germline V gives CDR1 LGHNA, CDR2 YNFKEQ. Trimming removed 0 bases from V and 3 bases from J, with 9 bases in between. Original data processing: It was from reference gene primer amplification that nucleated cell counts were estimated. Clones were sequenced by immunoSEQ multiplex PCR, and TCRdb holds only the in-frame ones, with some missing. V and J calls plus clone size are reproduced from that table; the DNA served to infer D and trimming. There are 300,000 to 350,000 clones in the sample; 80% to 90% occur only once, and just under 9% lies in the top ten. This chain connects TRBV4-2 to TRBJ2-7; possibly TRBD2 for D (5 bases). Material for sequencing was PBMCs or T cells enriched from blood (not recorded which). The sequence came from a woman aged 18-29 years who had recovered from COVID-19. CDR3 nucleotides: TGTGCCAGCAGCCAAGATCGACGGGACTACGAGCAGTACTTC. It specifies CASSQDRRDYEQYF.